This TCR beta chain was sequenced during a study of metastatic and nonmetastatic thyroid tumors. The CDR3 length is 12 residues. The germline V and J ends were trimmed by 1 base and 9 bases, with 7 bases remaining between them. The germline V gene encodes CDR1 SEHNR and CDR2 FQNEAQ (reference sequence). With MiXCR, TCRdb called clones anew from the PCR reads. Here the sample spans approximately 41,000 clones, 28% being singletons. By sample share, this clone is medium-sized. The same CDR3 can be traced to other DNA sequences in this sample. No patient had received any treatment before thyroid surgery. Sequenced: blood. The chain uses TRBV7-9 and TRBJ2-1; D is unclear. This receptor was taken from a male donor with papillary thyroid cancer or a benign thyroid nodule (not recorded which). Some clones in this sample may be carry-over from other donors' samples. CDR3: CASSLVGGEQFF. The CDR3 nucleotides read TGTGCCAGCAGCTTAGTTGGCGGTGAGCAGTTCTTC.